This T cell receptor (beta chain) was retrieved from a study of blood T cell repertoires in COVID-19. Study background: The United States, Italy and Spain supplied acute and convalescent COVID-19 samples. PBMCs, B-cell-depleted T cells, or T cells were the source of the cDNA or gDNA that made up the material.

Generated by immunoSEQ multiplex PCR, the TCRdb table keeps only in-frame clones and is missing some. This repertoire shows about 180,000 clones, roughly 83% found once; its top ten account for over 7%. This clone was seen a handful of times. This CDR3 has 14 amino acids. Trimming cost V 7 bases and J 7 bases; bases outside gene matches: 6. Germline CDR1 and CDR2: LNHNV and YYDKDF (reference sequence). The sequence was obtained from a woman aged 30 to 39 who had recovered from COVID-19. Sample: PBMCs or T cells enriched from blood (not recorded which). This chain connects TRBV15 to TRBJ2-2; 10 bases are a match to TRBD1. This CDR3 is CATKRDRGIGELFF. DNA of the CDR3: TGTGCCACCAAACGGGACAGGGGAATCGGGGAGCTGTTTTTT. Drawing the rest from reference TRBV15 and TRBJ2-2, the complete variable domain is DAMVIQNPRYQVTQFGKPVTLSCSQTLNHNVMYWYQQKSSQAPKLLFHYYDKDFNNEADTPDNFQSRRPNTSFCFLDIRSPGLGDTAMYLCATKRDRGIGELFFGEGSRLTVL.